The rows below give T cell receptor beta chains drawn from one sample of a study of blood T cell repertoires in COVID-19. Sequencing was performed with immunoSEQ multiplex PCR; in TCRdb, only in-frame clones are kept and a portion is missing. The sample lists roughly 220,000 clones, more than 75% seen once, with about 3% in the top ten. Sample: peripheral blood. The receptors shown here come from a man aged 55 to 70 with acute or convalescent COVID-19. CDR3s include the opening cysteine and the closing phenylalanine or tryptophan. Clone sizes are given selectively: once, few, many, or a class where the clone is expanded.

j_call: TRBJ1-3
clone_size: .
cdr3_length: 14
v_call: TRBV20-1
cdr3_aa: CSASDRSSGNTIYF

j_call: TRBJ1-4
clone_size: once
cdr3_length: 14
v_call: TRBV5-1
cdr3_aa: CASSSTGVNEKLFF

j_call: TRBJ1-1
clone_size: .
cdr3_length: 13
v_call: TRBV20-1
cdr3_aa: CSASQVVNTEAFF

j_call: TRBJ1-4
clone_size: .
cdr3_length: 15
v_call: TRBV24-1
cdr3_aa: CATSDPDRFNEKLFF

j_call: TRBJ2-5
clone_size: .
cdr3_length: 14
v_call: TRBV28
cdr3_aa: CASSSRGGGETQYF

j_call: TRBJ1-1
clone_size: few
cdr3_length: 14
v_call: TRBV19
cdr3_aa: CATHPLRENTEAFF

j_call: TRBJ2-2
clone_size: once
cdr3_length: 16
v_call: TRBV6-1
cdr3_aa: CASSESDRASTGELFF

j_call: TRBJ2-2
clone_size: .
cdr3_length: 13
v_call: TRBV29-1
cdr3_aa: CSVLPSGSGELFF

j_call: TRBJ1-3
clone_size: .
cdr3_length: 18
v_call: TRBV18
cdr3_aa: CASSPPYGEPTGGNTIYF

j_call: TRBJ2-7
clone_size: .
cdr3_length: 13
v_call: TRBV19
cdr3_aa: CASSISRAYEQYF

j_call: TRBJ2-7
clone_size: .
cdr3_length: 17
v_call: TRBV28
cdr3_aa: CASSSPGGGPKINEQYF

j_call: TRBJ1-2
clone_size: once
cdr3_length: 15
v_call: TRBV7-3
cdr3_aa: CASSPSTTGMRGYTF

j_call: TRBJ1-2
clone_size: .
cdr3_length: 14
v_call: TRBV28
cdr3_aa: CASRSTGGAKGYTF

j_call: TRBJ2-7
clone_size: once
cdr3_length: 13
v_call: TRBV2
cdr3_aa: CASSGDRTYEQYF

j_call: TRBJ2-1
clone_size: .
cdr3_length: 16
v_call: TRBV6-2/TRBV6-3
cdr3_aa: CASSYSGTVSYNEQFF

j_call: TRBJ2-7
clone_size: .
cdr3_length: 15
v_call: TRBV27
cdr3_aa: CASMGLTGFSNEQYF

j_call: TRBJ1-1
clone_size: .
cdr3_length: 15
v_call: TRBV15
cdr3_aa: CATSTGQVINTEAFF

j_call: TRBJ1-1
clone_size: .
cdr3_length: 13
v_call: TRBV2
cdr3_aa: CASRAGVNTEAFF

j_call: TRBJ2-7
clone_size: .
cdr3_length: 16
v_call: TRBV27
cdr3_aa: CASSLGAGGSSYEQYF

j_call: TRBJ1-4
clone_size: .
cdr3_length: 13
v_call: TRBV7-2
cdr3_aa: CASSGASHEKLFF

j_call: TRBJ1-6
clone_size: once
cdr3_length: 14
v_call: TRBV20-1
cdr3_aa: CSASRAGDNSPLHF

j_call: TRBJ2-7
clone_size: .
cdr3_length: 14
v_call: TRBV7-2
cdr3_aa: CASGEGLDTYEQYF

j_call: TRBJ1-3
clone_size: once
cdr3_length: 15
v_call: TRBV19
cdr3_aa: CASRIGGAYGNTIYF

j_call: TRBJ2-7
clone_size: .
cdr3_length: 18
v_call: TRBV28
cdr3_aa: CASSTQTPGQGVSYEQYF

j_call: TRBJ2-1
clone_size: many
cdr3_length: 15
v_call: TRBV7-3
cdr3_aa: CASASGGGVLNEQFF

j_call: TRBJ1-2
clone_size: .
cdr3_length: 15
v_call: TRBV3-1/TRBV3-2
cdr3_aa: CASSQVQRSNYGYTF

j_call: TRBJ1-2
clone_size: .
cdr3_length: 17
v_call: TRBV5-1
cdr3_aa: CASSLVFGDRGGYGYTF

j_call: TRBJ2-2
clone_size: .
cdr3_length: 15
v_call: TRBV7-2
cdr3_aa: CASSLAGGGTGELFF

j_call: TRBJ2-1
clone_size: .
cdr3_length: 17
v_call: TRBV6-2/TRBV6-3
cdr3_aa: CASSRLLAGGLGNEQFF

j_call: TRBJ1-1
clone_size: .
cdr3_length: 14
v_call: TRBV3-1/TRBV3-2
cdr3_aa: CASSQGDRSSEAFF

j_call: TRBJ2-2
clone_size: .
cdr3_length: 12
v_call: TRBV7-3
cdr3_aa: CASSFSRGELFF

j_call: TRBJ2-7
clone_size: .
cdr3_length: 14
v_call: TRBV19
cdr3_aa: CASSLGQGTYEQYF

j_call: TRBJ2-7
clone_size: .
cdr3_length: 11
v_call: TRBV7-9
cdr3_aa: CASSSQDEQYF

j_call: TRBJ1-2
clone_size: .
cdr3_length: 13
v_call: TRBV19
cdr3_aa: CASSIGQAYGYTF

j_call: TRBJ1-2
clone_size: .
cdr3_length: 14
v_call: TRBV9
cdr3_aa: CASSVDVGGDGYTF

j_call: TRBJ1-5
clone_size: .
cdr3_length: 12
v_call: TRBV18
cdr3_aa: CASSPGKQVQHF

j_call: TRBJ1-5
clone_size: .
cdr3_length: 15
v_call: TRBV14
cdr3_aa: CASSQDAGPNQPQHF

j_call: TRBJ2-1
clone_size: once
cdr3_length: 15
v_call: TRBV29-1
cdr3_aa: CSVDRLAGTMRGQFF

j_call: TRBJ2-7
clone_size: .
cdr3_length: 15
v_call: TRBV18
cdr3_aa: CASSPRAAAGTEQYF

j_call: TRBJ2-7
clone_size: .
cdr3_length: 19
v_call: TRBV7-9
cdr3_aa: CASSFPTGQGGPRIYEQYF

j_call: TRBJ1-4
clone_size: .
cdr3_length: 14
v_call: TRBV27
cdr3_aa: CASSRDRADEKLFF

j_call: TRBJ2-4
clone_size: .
cdr3_length: 17
v_call: TRBV5-6
cdr3_aa: CASSLKGTGGAKNIQYF

j_call: TRBJ1-2
clone_size: .
cdr3_length: 13
v_call: TRBV6-1
cdr3_aa: CASSETGRDGYTF

j_call: TRBJ2-7
clone_size: .
cdr3_length: 17
v_call: TRBV11-2
cdr3_aa: CASSWASGGSARYEQYF

j_call: TRBJ2-7
clone_size: .
cdr3_length: 14
v_call: TRBV7-3
cdr3_aa: CASSLSSGVGEQYF

j_call: TRBJ2-3
clone_size: .
cdr3_length: 13
v_call: TRBV2
cdr3_aa: CASRTGATDTQYF

j_call: TRBJ1-2
clone_size: .
cdr3_length: 13
v_call: TRBV24-1
cdr3_aa: CATSDFEGSGYTF

j_call: TRBJ1-1
clone_size: .
cdr3_length: 13
v_call: TRBV21-1
cdr3_aa: CASSPQMRHFAFF